This note documents a single T cell receptor (beta chain) sequence. No antigen is known for it. Then a second PCR, running roughly 6 to 12 cycles, was carried out with a sample-barcoded 5' primer and a J-beta primer mix. Each CDR3 protein gets one entry after TCRdb re-called the 5' RACE reads with MiXCR. The sample records about 800,000 distinct CDR3 sequences, 20% to 25% being singletons. This specimen belongs to a study of blood T cells in healthy people across ages. V shed 1 base and J shed 13 bases, with 11 bases lying between them. CDR1 SGHRS and CDR2 YFSETQ come from the germline V gene. This CDR3 is 11 amino acids long. Findings of the study overall: Long-lived donors had more naive CD4+ cells and higher diversity than aged donors.

Separately, the same data were catalogued under a study of T cells of mothers and their children. That source notes: Donors comprised three healthy Caucasian mothers plus their six children.

The chain has TRBV5-1 and TRBJ1-1; D is undetermined. The source of this sequence is a boy aged 5-17 years in good health. Sample: blood. The CDR3 region has the DNA TGCGCCAGCAGCTTGCATGGGTTGTATTTCTTT. Amino acid sequence: CASSLHGLYFF.